The rows below give T cell receptor beta chains drawn from one sample of a study of OX40 agonist ivuxolimab in advanced cancers. Assay used: immunoSEQ multiplex PCR; TCRdb lists only in-frame clones, some missing. The sample lists tens of thousands of clones; about 82% were seen once. This specimen consisted of CD4+ or CD8+ T cells sorted from blood, obtained in a trial of the OX40 agonist ivuxolimab. These receptors were collected from an adult with an advanced solid tumor such as melanoma, head and neck, liver or kidney cancer. The CDR3 runs from the conserved cysteine through the conserved F or W. Each record gives: D gene, V gene, J gene, clone size, CDR3 DNA, CDR3 protein. D genes are given only for firm matches. Clone size, where shown, is once, few, many, or a class for clones that have expanded.

d_call: TRBD1
v_call: TRBV5-6
j_call: TRBJ1-2
clone_size: .
cdr3_nt: TGTGCCAGCAGCTTGGAGCAGGGGGCCTATGGCTACACCTTC
cdr3_aa: CASSLEQGAYGYTF

d_call: TRBD2
v_call: TRBV4-3
j_call: TRBJ2-7
clone_size: .
cdr3_nt: TGCGCCAGCAGCCAAGTCGCGGCTAGCGGGGGGCCTTGGGGGAGTGAGCAGTACTTC
cdr3_aa: CASSQVAASGGPWGSEQYF

d_call: .
v_call: TRBV28
j_call: TRBJ1-1
clone_size: .
cdr3_nt: TGTGCCAGCAGGTTGCCCCGGGAGGACGTGCCTGAAGCTTTCTTT
cdr3_aa: CASRLPREDVPEAFF

d_call: TRBD1
v_call: TRBV5-4
j_call: TRBJ1-1
clone_size: .
cdr3_nt: TGTGCCAGCAGCTACAGGGGCGGGGGGGACACTGAAGCTTTCTTT
cdr3_aa: CASSYRGGGDTEAFF

d_call: .
v_call: TRBV6-5
j_call: TRBJ2-2
clone_size: .
cdr3_nt: TGTGCCAGCAGTCTCAACACCGGGGAGCTGTTTTTT
cdr3_aa: CASSLNTGELFF

d_call: TRBD2
v_call: TRBV18
j_call: TRBJ2-1
clone_size: .
cdr3_nt: TGTGCCAGCTCACCGAGTAGCGGGGGGGCCGCGTACAATGAGCAGTTCTTC
cdr3_aa: CASSPSSGGAAYNEQFF

d_call: .
v_call: TRBV27
j_call: TRBJ2-1
clone_size: .
cdr3_nt: TGTGCCAGCAGTTTCTTAGGGAATCACAATGAGCAGTTCTTC
cdr3_aa: CASSFLGNHNEQFF

d_call: TRBD2
v_call: TRBV2
j_call: TRBJ2-1
clone_size: .
cdr3_nt: TGTGCCAGCAAAACACTAGCGGGATTTGAGCAGTTCTTC
cdr3_aa: CASKTLAGFEQFF

d_call: TRBD1
v_call: TRBV11-3
j_call: TRBJ1-2
clone_size: .
cdr3_nt: TGTGCCAGCAGCTTCGGACAGGGGTTTATTTACACCTTC
cdr3_aa: CASSFGQGFIYTF

d_call: .
v_call: TRBV28
j_call: TRBJ1-6
clone_size: .
cdr3_nt: TGTGCCAGCTCTTTCACAGGAGAGCGGTCACCCCTCCACTTT
cdr3_aa: CASSFTGERSPLHF

d_call: .
v_call: TRBV27
j_call: TRBJ2-4
clone_size: .
cdr3_nt: TGTGCCAGCAGTTTACGAGGTCTAGCCAAAAACATTCAGTACTTC
cdr3_aa: CASSLRGLAKNIQYF

d_call: TRBD1
v_call: TRBV9
j_call: TRBJ2-1
clone_size: .
cdr3_nt: TGTGCCAGCAGCGTAGGGGGACAGGGGGCGCCTGAGCAGTTCTTC
cdr3_aa: CASSVGGQGAPEQFF

d_call: TRBD1
v_call: TRBV15
j_call: TRBJ2-3
clone_size: .
cdr3_nt: TGTGCCACCAGCGGACCGACAGGGGGAGAGGATACGCAGTATTTT
cdr3_aa: CATSGPTGGEDTQYF

d_call: TRBD1
v_call: TRBV19
j_call: TRBJ1-2
clone_size: .
cdr3_nt: TGTGCCAGTAGCCAATGGTTTCCCGGGACAGGGGATCATGGCTACACCTTC
cdr3_aa: CASSQWFPGTGDHGYTF

d_call: .
v_call: TRBV5-6
j_call: TRBJ2-2
clone_size: .
cdr3_nt: TGTGCCAGCAGCTTGGTTGGCAGGAACACCGGGGAGCTGTTTTTT
cdr3_aa: CASSLVGRNTGELFF

d_call: TRBD1
v_call: TRBV10-3
j_call: TRBJ2-4
clone_size: few
cdr3_nt: TGTGCCATCAGTGATGGGTCCAGGGACAGGGGAAAAAACATTCAGTACTTC
cdr3_aa: CAISDGSRDRGKNIQYF

d_call: .
v_call: TRBV13
j_call: TRBJ2-2
clone_size: few
cdr3_nt: TGTGCCAGCAGGCTAGCGTACGGCGGGAACACCGGGGAGCTGTTTTTT
cdr3_aa: CASRLAYGGNTGELFF

d_call: .
v_call: TRBV27
j_call: TRBJ2-2
clone_size: few
cdr3_nt: TGTGCCAGCAGTAGCGGGACAGAGAGCGGGGAGCTGTTTTTT
cdr3_aa: CASSSGTESGELFF

d_call: .
v_call: TRBV7-9
j_call: TRBJ2-3
clone_size: .
cdr3_nt: TGTGCCAGCAGCCCCCCTTTGCCAATGGGAGATACGCAGTATTTT
cdr3_aa: CASSPPLPMGDTQYF

d_call: TRBD2
v_call: TRBV27
j_call: TRBJ2-1
clone_size: .
cdr3_nt: TGTGCCAGCACGACTAGCGGGGTGTACAATGAGCAGTTCTTC
cdr3_aa: CASTTSGVYNEQFF

d_call: TRBD1
v_call: TRBV27
j_call: TRBJ1-5
clone_size: .
cdr3_nt: TGTGCCAGCAGCACAGGGGGCATTAATCAGCCCCAGCATTTT
cdr3_aa: CASSTGGINQPQHF

d_call: .
v_call: TRBV9
j_call: TRBJ2-5
clone_size: .
cdr3_nt: TGTGCCAGCAGCGTACAAGGGGTCCAGTACTTC
cdr3_aa: CASSVQGVQYF

d_call: TRBD1
v_call: TRBV4-1
j_call: TRBJ2-3
clone_size: once
cdr3_nt: TGCGCCAGCAGCCACCGTCGACAGGGGTTCACAGATACGCAGTATTTT
cdr3_aa: CASSHRRQGFTDTQYF

d_call: .
v_call: TRBV5-6
j_call: TRBJ2-6
clone_size: .
cdr3_nt: TGTGCCAGCAGCTTGGAAGGACAAATCTCTGGGGCCAACGTCCTGACTTTC
cdr3_aa: CASSLEGQISGANVLTF

d_call: .
v_call: TRBV7-9
j_call: TRBJ1-2
clone_size: .
cdr3_nt: TGTGCCAGCAGCTTAGCGGGGAGACAAGACTATGGCTACACCTTC
cdr3_aa: CASSLAGRQDYGYTF

d_call: TRBD1
v_call: TRBV7-6
j_call: TRBJ1-1
clone_size: .
cdr3_nt: TGTGCCAGCAGTTACCAGGGGGCCGGGGCTGAAGCTTTCTTT
cdr3_aa: CASSYQGAGAEAFF